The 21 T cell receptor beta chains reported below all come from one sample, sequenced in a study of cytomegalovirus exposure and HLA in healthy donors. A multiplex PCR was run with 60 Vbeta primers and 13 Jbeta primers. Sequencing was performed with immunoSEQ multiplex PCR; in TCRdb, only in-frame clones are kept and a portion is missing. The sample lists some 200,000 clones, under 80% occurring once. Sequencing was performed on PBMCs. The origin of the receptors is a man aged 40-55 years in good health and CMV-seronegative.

The CDR3 bases are TGTGCCAGCAGCTTAATCCCTAGCCCCAATGAGCAGTTCTTC. The encoded protein is CASSLIPSPNEQFF. This sequence joins TRBV7-3 and TRBJ2-1; possible D gene TRBD2, 5 bases. Germline V CDR1 and CDR2: SGHTA, FQGTGA. The CDR3 length is 14 residues. Trimming pared 1 base from V and 6 bases from J, leaving 10 bases between.

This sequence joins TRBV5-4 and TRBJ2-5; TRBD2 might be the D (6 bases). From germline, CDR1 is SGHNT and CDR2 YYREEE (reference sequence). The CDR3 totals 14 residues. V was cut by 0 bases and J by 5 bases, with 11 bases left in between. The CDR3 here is CASSLAGDRETQYF. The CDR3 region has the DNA TGTGCCAGCAGCTTGGCGGGAGATAGGGAGACCCAGTACTTC.

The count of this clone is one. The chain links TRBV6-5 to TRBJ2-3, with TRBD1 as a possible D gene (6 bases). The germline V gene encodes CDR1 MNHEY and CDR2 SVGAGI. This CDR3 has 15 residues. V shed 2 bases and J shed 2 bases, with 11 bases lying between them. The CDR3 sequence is CASSYNAGATDTQYF. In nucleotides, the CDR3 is TGTGCCAGCAGTTACAATGCAGGGGCCACAGATACGCAGTATTTT.

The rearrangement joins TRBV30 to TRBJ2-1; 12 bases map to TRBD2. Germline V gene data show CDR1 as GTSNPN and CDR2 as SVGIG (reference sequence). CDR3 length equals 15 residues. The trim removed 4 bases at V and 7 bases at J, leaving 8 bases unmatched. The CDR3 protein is CAWNGLAGRRNEQFF. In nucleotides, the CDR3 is TGTGCCTGGAACGGACTAGCGGGGCGCCGGAATGAGCAGTTCTTC.

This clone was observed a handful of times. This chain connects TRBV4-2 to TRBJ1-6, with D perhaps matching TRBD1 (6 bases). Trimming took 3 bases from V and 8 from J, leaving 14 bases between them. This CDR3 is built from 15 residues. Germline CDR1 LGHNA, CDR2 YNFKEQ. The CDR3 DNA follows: TGTGCCAGCAGCCACGACTACGGGACATATTCACCCCTCCACTTT. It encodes CASSHDYGTYSPLHF.

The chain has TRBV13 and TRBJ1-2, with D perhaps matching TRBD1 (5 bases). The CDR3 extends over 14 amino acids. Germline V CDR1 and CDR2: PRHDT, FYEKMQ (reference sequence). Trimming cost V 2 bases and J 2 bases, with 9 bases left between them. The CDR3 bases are TGTGCCAGCAGCTTACGGGGGATCAACTATGGCTACACCTTC. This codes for CASSLRGINYGYTF.

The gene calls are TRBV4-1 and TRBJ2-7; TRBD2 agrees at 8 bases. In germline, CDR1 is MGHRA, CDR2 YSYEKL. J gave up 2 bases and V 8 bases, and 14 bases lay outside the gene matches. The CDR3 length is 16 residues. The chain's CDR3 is CASAGEPGLAPYEQYF. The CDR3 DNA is TGCGCCAGCGCCGGGGAGCCAGGACTAGCTCCCTACGAGCAGTACTTC.

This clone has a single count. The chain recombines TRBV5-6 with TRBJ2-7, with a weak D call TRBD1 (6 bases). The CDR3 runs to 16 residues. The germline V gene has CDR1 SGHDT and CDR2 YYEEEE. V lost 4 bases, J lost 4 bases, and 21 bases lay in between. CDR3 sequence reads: CASSPVRGVGRYEQYF. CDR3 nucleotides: TGTGCCAGCAGCCCTGTCAGGGGAGTAGGTCGGTACGAGCAGTACTTC.

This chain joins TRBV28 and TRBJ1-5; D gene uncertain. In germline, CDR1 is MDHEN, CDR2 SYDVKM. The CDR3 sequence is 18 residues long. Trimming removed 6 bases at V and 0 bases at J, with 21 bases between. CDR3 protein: CASSSASPNRLSNQPQHF. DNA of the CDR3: TGTGCCAGCAGCTCAGCGTCCCCTAATCGTCTTAGCAATCAGCCCCAGCATTTT.

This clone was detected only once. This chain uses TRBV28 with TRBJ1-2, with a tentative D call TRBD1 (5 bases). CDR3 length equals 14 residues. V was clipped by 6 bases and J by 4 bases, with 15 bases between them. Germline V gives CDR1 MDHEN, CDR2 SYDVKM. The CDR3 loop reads CASSLGGESYGYTF. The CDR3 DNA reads TGTGCCAGCAGCCTCGGGGGGGAAAGCTATGGCTACACCTTC.

In DNA, the CDR3 is TGTGCCAGCAGTATTGCGGGACAGGGGGGGCCTGAAGCTTTCTTT. It codes for CASSIAGQGGPEAFF. The chain has TRBV28 and TRBJ1-1; 11 nucleotides align to TRBD1. V trimming: 5 bases; J trimming: 6 bases; junction bases outside the gene matches: 8. This CDR3 contains 15 residues. In germline, CDR1 is MDHEN, CDR2 SYDVKM.

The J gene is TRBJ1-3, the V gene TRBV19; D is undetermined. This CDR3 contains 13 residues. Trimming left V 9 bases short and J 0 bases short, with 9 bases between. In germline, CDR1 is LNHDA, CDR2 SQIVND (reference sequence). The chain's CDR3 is CASASGSGNTIYF. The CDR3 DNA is TGTGCCAGCGCTAGCGGCTCTGGAAACACCATATATTTT. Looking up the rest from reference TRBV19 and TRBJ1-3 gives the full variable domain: DGGITQSPKYLFRKEGQNVTLSCEQNLNHDAMYWYRQDPGQGLRLIYYSQIVNDFQKGDIAEGYSVSREKKESFPLTVTSAQKNPTAFYLCASASGSGNTIYFGEGSWLTVV.

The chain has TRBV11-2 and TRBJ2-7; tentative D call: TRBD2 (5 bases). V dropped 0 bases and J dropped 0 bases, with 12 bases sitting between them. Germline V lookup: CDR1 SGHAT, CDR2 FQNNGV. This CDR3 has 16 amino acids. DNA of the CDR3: TGTGCCAGCAGCTTAGAGGACCACGGAGGCTCCTACGAGCAGTACTTC. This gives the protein CASSLEDHGGSYEQYF.

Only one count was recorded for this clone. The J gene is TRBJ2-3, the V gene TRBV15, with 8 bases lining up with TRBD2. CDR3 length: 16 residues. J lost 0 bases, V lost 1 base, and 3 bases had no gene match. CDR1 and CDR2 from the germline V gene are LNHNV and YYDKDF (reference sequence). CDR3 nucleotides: TGTGCCACCAGCAGAGGGGCTAGCGGGAGCACAGATACGCAGTATTTT. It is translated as CATSRGASGSTDTQYF.

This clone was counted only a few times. The CDR3 protein is CASSLGGDHTDTQYF. The CDR3, as DNA: TGTGCCAGCAGCCTCGGAGGGGACCACACAGATACGCAGTATTTT. The chain is built from TRBV4-2 and TRBJ2-3, with a weak D call TRBD2 (6 bases). This CDR3 is 15 amino acids long. V was shortened by 4 bases and J by 2 bases, with 13 bases between the two germline ends. Germline CDR1 is LGHNA and CDR2 is YNFKEQ.

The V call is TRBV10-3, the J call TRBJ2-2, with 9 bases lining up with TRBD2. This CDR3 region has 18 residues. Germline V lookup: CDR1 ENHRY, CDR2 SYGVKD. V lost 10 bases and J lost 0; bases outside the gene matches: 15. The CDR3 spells CATFPAGGRVPNTGELFF. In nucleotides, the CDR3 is TGTGCCACCTTCCCGGCCGGCGGGAGGGTTCCGAACACCGGGGAGCTGTTTTTT.

The CDR3 bases are TGCGCCAGCAGCCAAGAAGTTTCTCCAGGGGGTTCCTACGAGCAGTACTTC. It translates to CASSQEVSPGGSYEQYF. The chain is built from TRBV4-1 and TRBJ2-7, with TRBD1 matching over 7 bases. This CDR3 region has 17 residues. Unmatched junction bases numbered 9, after V lost 0 bases and J lost 1 base. Per the germline V gene, CDR1 is MGHRA and CDR2 is YSYEKL.

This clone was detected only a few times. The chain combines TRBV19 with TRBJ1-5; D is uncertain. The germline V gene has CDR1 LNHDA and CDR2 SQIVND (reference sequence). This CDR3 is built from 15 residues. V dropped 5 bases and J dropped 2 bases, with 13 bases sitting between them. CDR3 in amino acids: CASSPEPFGNQPQHF. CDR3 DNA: TGTGCCAGTAGTCCTGAGCCCTTTGGCAATCAGCCCCAGCATTTT.

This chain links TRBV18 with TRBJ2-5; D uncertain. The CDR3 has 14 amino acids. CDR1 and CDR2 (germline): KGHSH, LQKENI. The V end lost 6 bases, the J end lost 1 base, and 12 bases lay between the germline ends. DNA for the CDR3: TGTGCCAGCTCCCCGGGTGGCCTCCAAGAGACCCAGTACTTC. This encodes CASSPGGLQETQYF.

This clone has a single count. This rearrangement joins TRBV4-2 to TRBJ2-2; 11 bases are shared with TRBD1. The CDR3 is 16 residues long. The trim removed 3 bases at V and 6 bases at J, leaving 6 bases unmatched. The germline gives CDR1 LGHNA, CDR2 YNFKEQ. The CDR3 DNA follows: TGTGCCAGCAGCCAGGACGGGACAGGGGGATCCGGGGAGCTGTTTTTT. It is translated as CASSQDGTGGSGELFF.

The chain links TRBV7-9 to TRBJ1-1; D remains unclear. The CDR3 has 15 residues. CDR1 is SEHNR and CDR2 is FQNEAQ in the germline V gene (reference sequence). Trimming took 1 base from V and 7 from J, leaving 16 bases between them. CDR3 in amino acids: CASSLGGRPTSEAFF. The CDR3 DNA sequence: TGTGCCAGCAGCTTAGGAGGCCGACCGACTAGTGAAGCTTTCTTT.